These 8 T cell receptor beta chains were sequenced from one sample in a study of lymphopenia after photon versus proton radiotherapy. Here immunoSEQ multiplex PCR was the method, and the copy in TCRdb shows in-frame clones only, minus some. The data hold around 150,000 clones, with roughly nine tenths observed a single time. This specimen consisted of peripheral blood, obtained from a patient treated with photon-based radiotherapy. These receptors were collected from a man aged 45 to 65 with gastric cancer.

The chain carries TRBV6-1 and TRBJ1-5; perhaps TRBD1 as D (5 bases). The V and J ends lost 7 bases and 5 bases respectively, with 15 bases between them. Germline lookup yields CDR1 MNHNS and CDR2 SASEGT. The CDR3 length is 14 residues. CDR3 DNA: TGTGCCAGCAATGAGGGGACGGGTTATCAGCCCCAGCATTTT. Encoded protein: CASNEGTGYQPQHF.

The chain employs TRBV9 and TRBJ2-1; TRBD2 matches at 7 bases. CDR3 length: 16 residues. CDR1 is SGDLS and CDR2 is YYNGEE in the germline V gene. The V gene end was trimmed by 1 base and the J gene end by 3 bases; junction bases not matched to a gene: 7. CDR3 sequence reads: CASSVRGDFNYNEQFF. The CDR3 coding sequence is TGTGCCAGCAGCGTACGGGGGGACTTCAACTACAATGAGCAGTTCTTC.

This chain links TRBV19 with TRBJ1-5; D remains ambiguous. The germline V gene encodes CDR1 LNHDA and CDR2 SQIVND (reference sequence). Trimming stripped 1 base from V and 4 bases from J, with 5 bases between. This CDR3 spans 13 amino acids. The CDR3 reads CASSIVGNQPQHF. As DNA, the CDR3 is TGTGCCAGTAGTATAGTTGGGAATCAGCCCCAGCATTTT. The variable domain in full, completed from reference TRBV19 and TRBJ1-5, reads DGGITQSPKYLFRKEGQNVTLSCEQNLNHDAMYWYRQDPGQGLRLIYYSQIVNDFQKGDIAEGYSVSREKKESFPLTVTSAQKNPTAFYLCASSIVGNQPQHFGDGTRLSIL.

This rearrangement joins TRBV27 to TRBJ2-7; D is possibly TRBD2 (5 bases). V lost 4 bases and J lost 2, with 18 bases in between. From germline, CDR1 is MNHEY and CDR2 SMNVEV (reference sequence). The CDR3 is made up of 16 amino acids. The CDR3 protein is CASSSILAPKPYEQYF. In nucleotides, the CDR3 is TGTGCCAGCAGTTCCATTCTAGCTCCCAAACCCTACGAGCAGTACTTC.

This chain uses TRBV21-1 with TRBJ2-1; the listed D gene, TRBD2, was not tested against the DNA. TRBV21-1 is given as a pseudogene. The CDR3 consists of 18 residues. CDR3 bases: TGTGCCAGCAGCAAACCCCACCCGATCATTTTTGAGGACAATGAGCAGTTCTTC. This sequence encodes CASSKPHPIIFEDNEQFF.

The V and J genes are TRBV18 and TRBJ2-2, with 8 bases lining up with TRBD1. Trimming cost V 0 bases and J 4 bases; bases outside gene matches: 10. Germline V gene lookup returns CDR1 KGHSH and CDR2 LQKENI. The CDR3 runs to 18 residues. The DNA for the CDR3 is TGTGCCAGCTCACCACCGTTTCGCGGACAGGGTATCACCGGGGAGCTGTTTTTT. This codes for CASSPPFRGQGITGELFF.

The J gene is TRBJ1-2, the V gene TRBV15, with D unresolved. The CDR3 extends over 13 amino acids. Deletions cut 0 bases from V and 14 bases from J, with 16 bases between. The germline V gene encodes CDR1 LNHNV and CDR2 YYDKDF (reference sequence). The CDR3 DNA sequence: TGTGCCACCAGCAGAGATTCCCTTGGCTCCTGGACCTTC. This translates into CATSRDSLGSWTF.

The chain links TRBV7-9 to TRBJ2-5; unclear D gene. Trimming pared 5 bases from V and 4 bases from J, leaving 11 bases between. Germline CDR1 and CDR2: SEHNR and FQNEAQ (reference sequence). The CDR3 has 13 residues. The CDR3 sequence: CASSRRPLETQYF. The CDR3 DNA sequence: TGTGCCAGCAGCCGTAGACCGTTAGAGACCCAGTACTTC.